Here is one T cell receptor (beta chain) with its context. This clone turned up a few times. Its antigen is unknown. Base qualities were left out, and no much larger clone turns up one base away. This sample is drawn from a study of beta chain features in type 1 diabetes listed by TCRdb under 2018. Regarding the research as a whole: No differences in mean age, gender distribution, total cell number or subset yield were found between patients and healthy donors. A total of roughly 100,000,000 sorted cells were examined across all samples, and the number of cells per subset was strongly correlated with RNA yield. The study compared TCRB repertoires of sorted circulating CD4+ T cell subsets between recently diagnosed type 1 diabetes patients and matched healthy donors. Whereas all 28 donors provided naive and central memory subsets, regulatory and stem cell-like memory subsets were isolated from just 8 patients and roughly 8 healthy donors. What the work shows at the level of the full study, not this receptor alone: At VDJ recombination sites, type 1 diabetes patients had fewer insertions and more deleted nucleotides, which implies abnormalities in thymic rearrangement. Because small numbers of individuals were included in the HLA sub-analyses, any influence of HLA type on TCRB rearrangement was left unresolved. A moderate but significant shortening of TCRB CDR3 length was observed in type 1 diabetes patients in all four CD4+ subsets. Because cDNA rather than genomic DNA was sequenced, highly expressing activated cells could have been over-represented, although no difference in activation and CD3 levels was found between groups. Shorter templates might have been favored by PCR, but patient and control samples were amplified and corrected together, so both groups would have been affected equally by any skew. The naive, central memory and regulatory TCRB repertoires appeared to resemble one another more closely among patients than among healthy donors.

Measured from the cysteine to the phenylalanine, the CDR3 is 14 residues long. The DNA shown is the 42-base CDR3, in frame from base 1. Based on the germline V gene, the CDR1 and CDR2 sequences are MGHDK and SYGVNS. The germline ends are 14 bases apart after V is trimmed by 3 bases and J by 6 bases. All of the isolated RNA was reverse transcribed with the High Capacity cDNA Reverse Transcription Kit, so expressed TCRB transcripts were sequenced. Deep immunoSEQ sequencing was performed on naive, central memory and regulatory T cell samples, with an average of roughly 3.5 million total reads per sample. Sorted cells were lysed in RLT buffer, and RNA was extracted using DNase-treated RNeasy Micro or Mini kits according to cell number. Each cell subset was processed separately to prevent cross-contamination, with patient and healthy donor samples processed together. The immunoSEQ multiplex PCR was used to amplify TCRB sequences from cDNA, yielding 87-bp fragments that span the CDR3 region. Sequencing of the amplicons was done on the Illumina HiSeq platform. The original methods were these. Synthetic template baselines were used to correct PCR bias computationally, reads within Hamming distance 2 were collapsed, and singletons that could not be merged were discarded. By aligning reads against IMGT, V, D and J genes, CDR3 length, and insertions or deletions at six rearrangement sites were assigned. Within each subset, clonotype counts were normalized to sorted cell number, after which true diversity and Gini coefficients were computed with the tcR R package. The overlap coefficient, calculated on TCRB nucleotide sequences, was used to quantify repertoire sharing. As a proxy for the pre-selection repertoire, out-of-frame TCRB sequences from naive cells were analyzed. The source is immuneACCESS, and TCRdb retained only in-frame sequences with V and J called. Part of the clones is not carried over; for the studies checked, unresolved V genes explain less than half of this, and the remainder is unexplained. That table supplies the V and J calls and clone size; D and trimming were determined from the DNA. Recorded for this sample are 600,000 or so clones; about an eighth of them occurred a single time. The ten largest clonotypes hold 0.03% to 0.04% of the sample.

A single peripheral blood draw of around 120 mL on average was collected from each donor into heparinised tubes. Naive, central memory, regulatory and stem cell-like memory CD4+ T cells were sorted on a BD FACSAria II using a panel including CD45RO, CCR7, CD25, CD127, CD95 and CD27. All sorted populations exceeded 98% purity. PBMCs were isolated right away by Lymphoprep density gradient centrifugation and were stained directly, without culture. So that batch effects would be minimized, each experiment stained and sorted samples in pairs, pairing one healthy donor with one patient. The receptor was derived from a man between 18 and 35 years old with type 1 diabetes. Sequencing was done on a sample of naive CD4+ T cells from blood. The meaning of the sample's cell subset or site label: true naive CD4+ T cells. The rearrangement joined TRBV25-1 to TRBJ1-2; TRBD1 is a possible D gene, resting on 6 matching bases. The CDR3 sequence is CASSDQTGGDGYTF. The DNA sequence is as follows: TGTGCCAGCAGTGATCAGACAGGTGGTGATGGCTACACCTTC.